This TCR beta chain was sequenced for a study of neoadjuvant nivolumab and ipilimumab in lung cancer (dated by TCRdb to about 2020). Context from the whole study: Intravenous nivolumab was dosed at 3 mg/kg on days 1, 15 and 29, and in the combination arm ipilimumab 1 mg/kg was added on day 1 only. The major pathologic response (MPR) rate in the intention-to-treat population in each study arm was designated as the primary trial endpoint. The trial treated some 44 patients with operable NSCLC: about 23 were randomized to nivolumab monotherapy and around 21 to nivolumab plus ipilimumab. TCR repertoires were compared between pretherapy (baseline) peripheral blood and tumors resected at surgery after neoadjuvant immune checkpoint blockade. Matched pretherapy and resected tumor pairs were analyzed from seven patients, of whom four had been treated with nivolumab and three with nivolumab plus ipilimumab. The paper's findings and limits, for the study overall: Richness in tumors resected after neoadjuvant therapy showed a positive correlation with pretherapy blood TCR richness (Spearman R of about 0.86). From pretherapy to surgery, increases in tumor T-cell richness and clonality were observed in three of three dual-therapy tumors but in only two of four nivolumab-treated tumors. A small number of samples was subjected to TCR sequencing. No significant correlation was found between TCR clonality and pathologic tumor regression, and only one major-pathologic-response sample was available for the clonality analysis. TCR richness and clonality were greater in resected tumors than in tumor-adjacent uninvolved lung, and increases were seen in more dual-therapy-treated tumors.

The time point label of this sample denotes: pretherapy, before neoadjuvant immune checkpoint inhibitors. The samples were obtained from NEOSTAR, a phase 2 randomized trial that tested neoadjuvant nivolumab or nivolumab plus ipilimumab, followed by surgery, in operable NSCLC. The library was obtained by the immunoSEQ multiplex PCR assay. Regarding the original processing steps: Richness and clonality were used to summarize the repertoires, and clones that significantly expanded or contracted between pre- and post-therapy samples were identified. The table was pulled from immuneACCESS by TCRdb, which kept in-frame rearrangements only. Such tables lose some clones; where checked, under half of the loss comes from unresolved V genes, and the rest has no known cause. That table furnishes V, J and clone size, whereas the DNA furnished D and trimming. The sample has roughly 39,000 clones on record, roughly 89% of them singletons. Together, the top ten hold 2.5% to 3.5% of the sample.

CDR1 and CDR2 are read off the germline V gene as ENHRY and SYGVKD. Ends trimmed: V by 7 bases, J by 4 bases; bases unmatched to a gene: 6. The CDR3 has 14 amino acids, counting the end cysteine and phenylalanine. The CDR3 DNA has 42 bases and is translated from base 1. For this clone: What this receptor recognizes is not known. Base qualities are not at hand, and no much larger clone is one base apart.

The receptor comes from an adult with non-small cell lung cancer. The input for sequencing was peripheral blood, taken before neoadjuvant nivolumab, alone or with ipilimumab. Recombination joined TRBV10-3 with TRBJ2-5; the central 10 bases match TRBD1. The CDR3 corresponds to CAIMGGDRGETQYF. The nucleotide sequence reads TGTGCCATCATGGGGGGGGACAGGGGAGAGACCCAGTACTTC.